This T cell receptor (beta chain) appears in the sequencing data of a study of TIL therapy for anti-PD-1-resistant metastatic lung cancer. The time point denotes: pre-treatment sample, taken before nivolumab and TIL therapy. Germline values: CDR1 SEHNR, CDR2 FQNEAQ (reference sequence). Trimming stripped 5 bases from V and 3 bases from J, with 11 bases between. The CDR3 is made up of 14 amino acids. This was the immunoSEQ v3 assay. Data came from immunoSEQ multiplex PCR; TCRdb stores just in-frame clones and leaves some out. The sample records under 70,000 clones, 70% to 75% being singletons. The material sequenced was blood, taken at baseline. This chain uses TRBV7-9 with TRBJ1-5; no reliable D call. This TCR came from a person between 25 and 79 years old with non-small cell lung cancer. CDR3 sequence reads: CASSPDGFNQPQHF. The CDR3, as DNA: TGTGCCAGCAGCCCCGACGGATTCAATCAGCCCCAGCATTTT. Full variable domain (outside the CDR3, taken from reference TRBV7-9 and TRBJ1-5): DTGVSQNPRHKITKRGQNVTFRCDPISEHNRLYWYRQTLGQGPEFLTYFQNEAQLEKSRLLSDRFSAERPKGSFSTLEIQRTEQGDSAMYLCASSPDGFNQPQHFGDGTRLSIL.